The clone carrying this T cell receptor beta chain appeared a few times. Its antigen is currently unknown. Trimming left V 6 bases short and J 5 bases short, with 13 bases between. Germline CDR1 SEHNR, CDR2 FQNEAQ (reference sequence). The CDR3 runs to 13 residues. This sample was taken from a study of CD8 T cells in ankylosing spondylitis. Study-level results: Significant enrichment of disease-linked clones was reportedly seen in matched ankylosing spondylitis synovial fluid.

TCRdb ran MiXCR on the 5' RACE reads and lists one entry per CDR3 protein. This sample has around 210,000 distinct CDR3 sequences, with approximately 8.4% found just once. Sample: blood, either unsorted or a sorted T cell fraction (not recorded which). The chain uses TRBV7-9 and TRBJ1-1; D remains unclear. The sequence was collected from a female donor with ankylosing spondylitis or in good health (not recorded which). CDR3 protein: CASSHLGRTEAFF. CDR3 DNA: TGTGCCAGCAGTCACCTGGGCCGGACTGAAGCTTTCTTT.